These T cell receptor beta chains were read from a single sample in a study of blood T cell repertoires in COVID-19. The table came from immunoSEQ multiplex PCR; TCRdb's copy has only in-frame clones and leaves some out. This sample has roughly 260,000 clones, with about 90% found just once. Sequenced material: PBMCs or T cells enriched from blood (not recorded which). The receptors come from a woman younger than 30 who had recovered from COVID-19. CDR3s include the opening cysteine and the closing phenylalanine or tryptophan. D genes are given only for firm matches. Rows may omit the clone size; those that give it use once, few, many or a size class.

d_gene	abundance	v_gene	j_gene	CDR3aa	CDR3nt
TRBD1	-	TRBV7-2	TRBJ1-4	CASSPDRVTNEKLFF	TGTGCCAGCAGCCCGGACAGGGTGACCAATGAAAAACTGTTTTTT
TRBD1	-	TRBV10-3	TRBJ1-1	CAISADRANTEAFF	TGTGCCATCAGTGCGGACAGGGCGAACACTGAAGCTTTCTTT
TRBD1	-	TRBV6-1	TRBJ2-7	CASSGQGIPYPYEQYF	TGTGCCAGCAGTGGACAGGGGATCCCCTATCCCTACGAGCAGTACTTC
-	-	TRBV5-1	TRBJ2-4	CASRDVAVLAKNIQYF	TGCGCCAGCAGAGATGTAGCGGTCCTAGCCAAAAACATTCAGTACTTC
TRBD2	-	TRBV3-1/TRBV3-2	TRBJ2-1	CASSRGELLAGQFF	TGTGCCAGCAGCCGCGGGGAACTACTAGCGGGGCAGTTCTTC
-	-	TRBV3-1/TRBV3-2	TRBJ2-7	CASSQGGFRIYEQYF	TGTGCCAGCAGCCAAGGAGGGTTTAGAATCTACGAGCAGTACTTC
-	-	TRBV20-1	TRBJ1-4	CSANRGEKLFF	TGCAGTGCTAATCGGGGGGAAAAACTGTTTTTT
-	-	TRBV11-2	TRBJ1-1	CASSLDQGSAEAFF	TGTGCCAGCAGCTTAGATCAGGGTTCAGCGGAAGCTTTCTTT
-	-	TRBV12-5	TRBJ1-2	CASGLGRGILYGYTF	TGTGCTAGTGGTTTGGGTAGGGGGATCCTATATGGCTACACCTTC
-	-	TRBV11-2	TRBJ2-3	CASSFQEADTQYF	TGTGCCAGCAGCTTCCAGGAGGCGGATACGCAGTATTTT
TRBD1	-	TRBV7-2	TRBJ1-2	CASSLGTGVYGYTF	TGTGCCAGCAGCTTAGGGACAGGGGTCTATGGCTACACCTTC
TRBD1	-	TRBV7-2	TRBJ1-1	CASSRGQTNTEAFF	TGTGCCAGCAGCAGGGGACAGACGAACACTGAAGCTTTCTTT
-	-	TRBV5-6	TRBJ2-3	CASSSGLITDTQYF	TGTGCCAGCAGCTCGGGACTTATCACAGATACGCAGTATTTT
TRBD2	-	TRBV13	TRBJ2-7	CASSPPAGRSGRAYEQYF	TGTGCCAGCAGCCCCCCGGCGGGTCGGAGCGGGAGGGCCTACGAGCAGTACTTC
-	-	TRBV5-1	TRBJ2-3	CASSLGGVGTDTQYF	TGCGCCAGCAGCTTGGGAGGCGTTGGCACAGATACGCAGTATTTT
TRBD1	-	TRBV11-3	TRBJ1-4	CASGPSTGGREKLFF	TGTGCCAGCGGACCCTCGACAGGGGGTCGGGAAAAACTGTTTTTT
TRBD1	once	TRBV12-3/TRBV12-4	TRBJ2-5	CASKTGGETQYF	TGTGCCAGCAAGACAGGGGGAGAGACCCAGTACTTC
-	once	TRBV9	TRBJ2-7	CASSVAEGFNEQYF	TGTGCCAGCAGCGTAGCTGAGGGTTTCAACGAGCAGTACTTC
TRBD1	-	TRBV3-1/TRBV3-2	TRBJ2-1	CASSGGTGPYNEQFF	TGTGCCAGCAGTGGCGGGACAGGGCCATACAATGAGCAGTTCTTC
TRBD1	-	TRBV24-1	TRBJ1-5	CATSDFTGDQPQHF	TGTGCCACCAGTGATTTCACAGGGGACCAGCCCCAGCATTTT
-	-	TRBV7-9	TRBJ1-3	CASSLAGAGNTIYF	TGTGCCAGCAGCTTAGCAGGGGCTGGAAACACCATATATTTT
TRBD1	-	TRBV3-1/TRBV3-2	TRBJ1-6	CASSQMGTGDSPLHF	TGTGCCAGCAGCCAAATGGGGACAGGGGATTCACCCCTCCACTTT
TRBD1	-	TRBV13	TRBJ2-5	CASSFPGGPQYF	TGTGCCAGCAGCTTTCCAGGGGGACCCCAGTACTTC
TRBD1	once	TRBV4-2	TRBJ2-7	CASNTNPGQADEQYF	TGTGCCAGCAACACAAACCCAGGACAGGCCGACGAGCAGTACTTC
-	-	TRBV29-1	TRBJ2-5	CSVEDRASQYF	TGCAGCGTTGAAGACCGTGCGTCCCAGTACTTC
TRBD1	-	TRBV11-2	TRBJ1-4	CASSATGVPATNEKLFF	TGTGCCAGCAGCGCTACAGGGGTACCAGCAACTAATGAAAAACTGTTTTTT
TRBD1	-	TRBV9	TRBJ2-2	CATSPGTGFTGELFF	TGTGCCACCTCCCCCGGGACAGGGTTCACCGGGGAGCTGTTTTTT
-	-	TRBV4-1	TRBJ1-2	CASSQEIQVGYGYTF	TGCGCCAGCAGCCAAGAGATACAGGTAGGATATGGCTACACCTTC
-	-	TRBV2	TRBJ2-2	CASSESVPYTGELFF	TGTGCCAGCAGTGAAAGCGTCCCTTACACCGGGGAGCTGTTTTTT
-	-	TRBV4-3	TRBJ2-1	CASSQQTVNEQFF	TGCGCCAGCAGCCAGCAGACAGTAAATGAGCAGTTCTTC
TRBD1	-	TRBV12-5	TRBJ2-7	CASGLVLGRGSYEQYF	TGTGCTAGTGGTTTGGTACTGGGCAGGGGGTCCTACGAGCAGTACTTC
TRBD2	-	TRBV14	TRBJ2-7	CASSHLAGYEQYF	TGTGCCAGCAGCCACCTAGCGGGGTACGAGCAGTACTTC
-	once	TRBV9	TRBJ2-3	CASSAGVGQGTDTQYF	TGTGCCAGCAGCGCCGGGGTTGGGCAGGGCACAGATACGCAGTATTTT
TRBD1	-	TRBV7-8	TRBJ1-5	CASSSTGQQNNQPQHF	TGTGCCAGCAGCTCGACGGGACAGCAGAACAATCAGCCCCAGCATTTT
-	-	TRBV5-1	TRBJ2-1	CASSLTGLGDEQFF	TGCGCCAGCAGCTTGACAGGGCTGGGGGATGAGCAGTTCTTC
-	-	TRBV19	TRBJ1-5	CASSIDLLGIWAPQHF	TGTGCCAGTAGTATAGACCTTCTGGGCATTTGGGCGCCCCAGCATTTT
-	-	TRBV9	TRBJ1-5	CASSLSGGVRQPQHF	TGTGCCAGCAGCCTATCCGGAGGGGTACGTCAGCCCCAGCATTTT
-	-	TRBV7-9	TRBJ2-7	CASSPVDTDSYEQYF	TGTGCCAGCAGCCCAGTGGATACAGACTCCTACGAGCAGTACTTC
TRBD1	-	TRBV5-1	TRBJ1-5	CASSRTTGSNQPQHF	TGCGCCAGCAGCCGCACGACAGGGTCCAATCAGCCCCAGCATTTT
TRBD1	once	TRBV2	TRBJ1-3	CASQAGQGRNTIYF	TGTGCCTCCCAGGCGGGACAGGGAAGAAACACCATATATTTT
-	-	TRBV2	TRBJ1-5	CASSVEGTSNQPQHF	TGTGCCAGCAGTGTCGAGGGTACCTCCAATCAGCCCCAGCATTTT
-	-	TRBV5-4	TRBJ2-7	CASSQVGSPYEQYF	TGTGCCAGCAGCCAGGTGGGGAGTCCCTACGAGCAGTACTTC
-	-	TRBV11-2	TRBJ2-7	CASSFGGGVSSYEQYF	TGTGCCAGCAGCTTCGGGGGAGGCGTCAGCTCCTACGAGCAGTACTTC
-	-	TRBV6-5	TRBJ1-4	CASSLLGQGSEKLFF	TGTGCCAGCAGTCTCCTTGGGCAGGGAAGCGAAAAACTGTTTTTT
TRBD2	-	TRBV24-1	TRBJ2-2	CATRGGTRTGELFF	TGTGCCACCAGGGGGGGGACGAGGACCGGGGAGCTGTTTTTT
TRBD1	-	TRBV27	TRBJ1-5	CASSRQGRNQPQHF	TGTGCCAGCAGCCGACAGGGTAGGAATCAGCCCCAGCATTTT
-	-	TRBV3-1/TRBV3-2	TRBJ2-3	CASSQDGQGTDTQYF	TGTGCCAGCAGCCAAGACGGGCAGGGAACAGATACGCAGTATTTT
TRBD1	-	TRBV5-4	TRBJ2-7	CASIPETGPYEQYF	TGTGCCAGCATCCCTGAGACAGGGCCCTACGAGCAGTACTTC
TRBD2	-	TRBV29-1	TRBJ2-5	CSVVAAGAKETQYF	TGCAGCGTTGTAGCAGCGGGAGCCAAAGAGACCCAGTACTTC
-	-	TRBV3-1/TRBV3-2	TRBJ1-1	CASSQFPNLNTEAFF	TGTGCCAGCAGCCAATTCCCTAACTTGAACACTGAAGCTTTCTTT
-	-	TRBV16	TRBJ1-2	CASSQFLGTRGGYTF	TGTGCCAGCAGCCAATTTCTGGGGACACGAGGAGGCTACACCTTC
TRBD2	-	TRBV9	TRBJ2-7	CASSGQPSGKVAYEQYF	TGTGCCAGCAGCGGGCAACCTAGCGGGAAGGTCGCCTACGAGCAGTACTTC
TRBD1	few	TRBV2	TRBJ1-1	CASSISFRDRENTEAFF	TGTGCCAGCAGTATTTCATTCCGGGACAGGGAGAACACTGAAGCTTTCTTT
-	-	TRBV28	TRBJ2-3	CASSLQGEATDTQYF	TGTGCCAGCAGCCTACAGGGAGAGGCCACAGATACGCAGTATTTT
TRBD1	-	TRBV7-9	TRBJ2-7	CASSNPDRGQAEQYF	TGTGCCAGCAGCAATCCGGACAGGGGGCAGGCCGAGCAGTACTTC